This T cell receptor (beta chain) was retrieved from a study of blood T cell repertoires in COVID-19 (dated by TCRdb to 2020 to 2022). Background on the whole study: Samples from collaborators originated in the United States, Italy and Spain and spanned both the acute and convalescent phases of COVID-19. The prospective study material was composed of cDNA or gDNA derived from T cells, B-cell-depleted T cells, or PBMCs. Deeply sampled blood TCRbeta repertoires from subjects exposed to, actively infected with, or recovered from COVID-19 were included in the dataset. A freely available public database, intended as a resource for researchers studying the immune response to SARS-CoV-2, is where the repertoires were released. Samples came from the ongoing ImmuneRACE study (first 160 participants) plus 1,254 subjects from 6 global collaborators. A de-identified subject ID, COVID-19 status, age in years and sex were almost always included in the sample metadata. HLA class I and class II types, where available, came from metadata supplied by the sample provider rather than from assay-based typing.

General conclusions and limits of the study: The quantity of clinical and demographic metadata differed by source and by participant and was supplied without curation.

Participants in the prospective study were enrolled through a virtual design, were aged about 18 to 100 years, and lived in 24 United States geographic areas. To assign participants to cohorts, the prospective study relied on clinical history that participants themselves reported in a screening survey and a study questionnaire. Recovered participants in ImmuneRACE Cohort 3 were defined by two consecutive negative NP/OP PCR tests, clearance by a healthcare professional, or resolution of symptoms. In the prospective study, whole blood, serum and a nasopharyngeal or oropharyngeal swab were collected from each participant by mobile phlebotomists. Participants in the prospective study had the option to provide additional blood draws and questionnaires over an approximately two-month period. Prospective study blood samples were shipped either frozen or at room temperature before DNA extraction. A note on this clone: Its specific antigen is unknown. No base quality values were provided; no much bigger clone lies one nucleotide off.

Germline trimming amounts to 4 bases on V and 6 bases on J, with 5 as the count of junction bases outside the gene matches. Spanning cysteine to phenylalanine, the CDR3 consists of 15 amino acids. The CDR3 DNA has 45 bases and is translated from base 1. CDR1 and CDR2, per the germline V gene (reference sequence), are SEHNR and FQNEAQ. TCRbeta CDR3 regions were amplified from genomic DNA by means of the immunoSEQ Assay, a bias-controlled multiplex PCR. On the authors' methods: The number of nucleated cells in each sample was estimated by amplification of reference gene primers within the assay. To quantify the absolute abundance of each unique TCRbeta CDR3 rearrangement, sequence reads were collapsed and filtered. For each sample, productive Simpson clonality was calculated by taking the square root of Simpson's diversity index across productive rearrangements. Here the immuneACCESS table is served through TCRdb, limited to in-frame sequences with V and J called. Missing clones are a known gap in these copies; in checked studies unresolved V genes cover under half, and the rest lacks a known reason. The V and J calls and clone size come from that table; D and trimming were worked out from the DNA. Within this sample are about 170,000 clones, with around 78% of them counted one time only. The top ten hold approximately 4% of the sample.

The sample taken for sequencing was PBMCs or T cells enriched from blood (not recorded which). The rearrangement joined TRBV7-9 to TRBJ2-2; 10 central nucleotides agree with TRBD2. The origin of this receptor is a woman between 45 and 60 years old who had recovered from COVID-19. For the CDR3, the sequence is CASSSSGGYAGELFF. In nucleotides, the sequence is TGTGCCAGCAGCTCTAGCGGGGGATATGCCGGGGAGCTGTTTTTT. Extended through the reference TRBV7-9 and TRBJ2-2 proteins, this CDR3 yields the full variable domain: DTGVSQNPRHKITKRGQNVTFRCDPISEHNRLYWYRQTLGQGPEFLTYFQNEAQLEKSRLLSDRFSAERPKGSFSTLEIQRTEQGDSAMYLCASSSSGGYAGELFFGEGSRLTVL.